The 14 T cell receptor beta chains listed next were all sequenced from one sample in a study of blood T cell repertoires in COVID-19. Only in-frame clones appear in the TCRdb table, and some are missing; sequencing was by immunoSEQ multiplex PCR. The sample shows a few hundred thousand clones, about 89% of them seen only once. Sequencing was done on a sample of peripheral blood. Receptors were obtained from a man aged 30-40 years with acute or convalescent COVID-19.

V and J are TRBV18 and TRBJ2-2, with TRBD1 identical over 7 bases. The germline V gene encodes CDR1 KGHSH and CDR2 LQKENI. The CDR3 is made up of 15 amino acids. The J segment lost 2 bases and the V segment lost 7 bases, leaving 7 bases of the junction unmatched. The CDR3 loop reads CASFERGRNTGELFF. In DNA, the CDR3 is TGTGCCAGCTTCGAAAGGGGGCGCAACACCGGGGAGCTGTTTTTT.

V usage is TRBV6-2 or TRBV6-3 and J usage is TRBJ2-1; TRBD2 might be the D (5 bases). The CDR3 length is 14 residues. The V gene lost 5 bases and the J gene lost 6 bases, with 14 bases spanning the gap. The V gene's germline CDR1 is MNHEY and CDR2 SVGEGT. CDR3 loop: CASSLLGRINEQFF. CDR3 bases: TGTGCCAGCAGTCTACTAGGACGGATCAATGAGCAGTTCTTC.

This CDR3 reads CASSPRGEGTDTQYF. In nucleotides, the CDR3 is TGTGCCAGCAGCCCTCGCGGGGAGGGAACAGATACGCAGTATTTT. This chain uses TRBV5-4 with TRBJ2-3; the match to TRBD2 covers 7 bases. The trim removed 4 bases at V and 3 bases at J, leaving 8 bases unmatched. Germline loops: CDR1 SGHNT, CDR2 YYREEE (reference sequence). The CDR3 runs to 15 residues. The full variable domain, with the rest looked up from reference TRBV5-4 and TRBJ2-3, is ETGVTQSPTHLIKTRGQQVTLRCSSQSGHNTVSWYQQALGQGPQFIFQYYREEENGRGNFPPRFSGLQFPNYSSELNVNALELDDSALYLCASSPRGEGTDTQYFGPGTRLTVL.

The table lists this clone with a count of one. The chain combines TRBV14 with TRBJ1-4, with TRBD1 as a possible D gene (6 bases). The length of the CDR3 is 14 residues. V dropped 5 bases and J dropped 8 bases, with 15 bases sitting between them. Germline CDR1 is SGHDN and CDR2 is FVKESK. The CDR3 bases are TGTGCCAGCAGCTCAACGACAGGTCAAGAAAAACTGTTTTTT. It yields the protein CASSSTTGQEKLFF.

This chain uses TRBV28 with TRBJ2-1, with D maybe TRBD2 (6 bases). V shed 6 bases and J shed 7 bases, with 13 bases lying between them. CDR1 is MDHEN, CDR2 SYDVKM, per germline. The CDR3 has 13 amino acids. The CDR3 nucleotides read TGTGCCAGCAGCACGACTAGTCGGAATGAGCAGTTCTTC. Protein product: CASSTTSRNEQFF.

Only one count was recorded for this clone. J is TRBJ1-5 and V is TRBV19; possibly TRBD1 for D (5 bases). Looked up from germline, CDR1 is LNHDA and CDR2 is SQIVND (reference sequence). Trimming took off 3 bases at V and 7 bases at J, with 16 bases between the two ends. The CDR3 length is 15 residues. The chain's CDR3 is CASSISEGLPQPQHF. In nucleotides, the CDR3 is TGTGCCAGTAGTATTTCGGAGGGGCTCCCACAGCCCCAGCATTTT.

This chain connects TRBV2 to TRBJ2-7; TRBD1 agrees at 8 bases. The CDR3 runs 15 residues. The V segment lost 4 bases and the J segment 10 bases; nucleotides outside the gene matches: 15. Germline CDR1 reads SNHLY; CDR2 reads FYNNEI. DNA of the CDR3: TGTGCCAGCAGTGTATTGGTGGGCAGGGGGCGCGAACAGTACTTC. Its translation is CASSVLVGRGREQYF.

The chain joins TRBV2 to TRBJ1-1, with a weak D call TRBD1 (5 bases). Germline V CDR1 and CDR2: SNHLY, FYNNEI. V was shortened by 4 bases and J by 0 bases, with 9 bases between the two germline ends. CDR3 length: 14 amino acids. CDR3 coding DNA: TGTGCCAGCAGTGGGACATTCATGAACACTGAAGCTTTCTTT. This encodes CASSGTFMNTEAFF.

The rearrangement uses TRBV5-6 and TRBJ2-3; 13 bases line up with TRBD2. The CDR3 has 16 amino acids. Germline V CDR1 and CDR2: SGHDT, YYEEEE. J lost 5 bases, V lost 1 base, and 4 bases had no gene match. The CDR3 nucleotides read TGTGCCAGCAGCTTGACTAGCGGGGGGGCTATAGATACGCAGTATTTT. Amino acid sequence: CASSLTSGGAIDTQYF.

This chain connects TRBV14 to TRBJ2-5, with 14 bases aligning to TRBD2. The V gene's germline CDR1 is SGHDN and CDR2 FVKESK. After removal of 1 base from V and 4 bases from J, the junction contained 8 bases not matched to a gene. CDR3 length equals 18 residues. This CDR3 is CASSQGWTSGRSGETQYF. The CDR3 nucleotides are TGTGCCAGCAGCCAAGGGTGGACTAGCGGGAGGTCTGGAGAGACCCAGTACTTC.

The J gene is TRBJ1-1, the V gene TRBV28, with D possibly TRBD1 on 5 matching bases. Trimming took 10 bases from V and 1 from J, leaving 13 bases between them. Germline V gives CDR1 MDHEN, CDR2 SYDVKM. The CDR3 totals 13 residues. In nucleotides, the CDR3 is TGTGCCACTAAAGGGGTGGGGAACACTGAAGCTTTCTTT. Its protein product is CATKGVGNTEAFF.

The rearrangement links TRBV6-1 to TRBJ2-1, with D maybe TRBD1 (5 bases). Deletions cut 2 bases from V and 3 bases from J, with 17 bases between. From germline, CDR1 is MNHNS and CDR2 SASEGT. The CDR3 sequence is 17 residues long. The CDR3 region is CASSENLGRAIYNEQFF. The CDR3 DNA follows: TGTGCCAGCAGTGAAAATCTTGGCAGGGCCATCTACAATGAGCAGTTCTTC.

The chain recombines TRBV19 with TRBJ2-7; no definite D call. The CDR3 covers 11 residues. The germline V gene has CDR1 LNHDA and CDR2 SQIVND (reference sequence). Trimming pared 7 bases from V and 2 bases from J, leaving 6 bases between. This CDR3 reads CASTQTYEQYF. The CDR3 DNA reads as TGTGCCAGTACCCAAACCTACGAGCAGTACTTC.

V gene TRBV30 combines with J gene TRBJ2-7; TRBD2 agrees at 12 bases. The germline CDR1 and CDR2 sequences are GTSNPN and SVGIG (reference sequence). This CDR3 comprises 14 residues. V lost 6 bases to trimming and J lost 1 base; unmatched junction nucleotides: 4. DNA for the CDR3: TGTGCCTGTACCCTAGCGGGGGGGTCCTACGAGCAGTACTTC. Amino acid sequence: CACTLAGGSYEQYF. The complete variable domain, with remaining parts taken from reference TRBV30 and TRBJ2-7, reads SQTIHQWPATLVQPVGSPLSLECTVEGTSNPNLYWYRQAAGRGLQLLFYSVGIGQISSEVPQNLSASRPQDRQFILSSKKLLLSDSGFYLCACTLAGGSYEQYFGPGTRLTVT.